This T cell receptor (beta chain) came from a study of shared clonotypes between healthy human individuals. CDR3 length: 11 residues. V was shortened by 2 bases and J by 7 bases, with 5 bases between the two germline ends. The germline V gene encodes CDR1 MNHEY and CDR2 SVGAGI. Regarding the study as a whole: Rarefaction revealed incomplete sorted-subset sequencing despite large depth.

In the CD4+ fraction, cells were divided into CD45RA+ naive and CD45RA-negative memory subsets. This clone occurred once. No antigen is known for it. Profiling relied on immunoSEQ multiplex PCR, and the TCRdb table lists in-frame clones only, not all of them. This sample has 640,000 or so clones; approximately 75% occur once, and the top ten carry roughly 1.8%. The TCR originated in a woman aged 25 to 45 in good health. The sequenced material came from memory CD4+ T cells sorted from blood. Subset specified: CD45RA-negative fraction. The chain has TRBV6-5 and TRBJ1-2, with unresolved D. CDR3 sequence reads: CASSYGFGYTF. For the CDR3, the DNA is TGTGCCAGCAGTTACGGATTTGGCTACACCTTC.